This T cell receptor beta chain appears in the sequencing data of a study of radiotherapy plus CTLA-4 blockade in lung cancer (dated by TCRdb to 2017 to 2018). Regarding the research as a whole: Among enrolled patients, under 20% had an objective response and roughly 33% reached disease control.

Per the germline V gene (reference sequence), SGHNT is the CDR1 and YYREEE is the CDR2. V was cut back by 4 bases and J by 8 bases, leaving a gap of 15 bases between them. The cysteine opens and the phenylalanine closes a CDR3 of 14 amino acids. The kept DNA is CDR3 alone, 42 bases in frame from the first base. Turning to this clone: The target of this receptor is not known. No qualities accompany the bases; no much larger clone lies one base away.

Focal radiation therapy combined with CTLA-4 blockade (ipilimumab) was tested in patients with chemo-refractory metastatic non-small-cell lung cancer. The library was generated by the immunoSEQ multiplex PCR assay. This is the immuneACCESS table as TCRdb keeps it, with only in-frame sequences that have V and J called. A part of the clones is gone; compared with another copy, unresolved V genes explain less than half, and the rest is unexplained. This sample lists some 71,000 clones; approximately 76% were detected once. The ten largest clones capture approximately 16% of the sample. On the study overall, not on this receptor specifically: Early dynamic changes in blood T cell clones, together with increased serum interferon-beta after radiation, were reported as the strongest predictors of response. TCR clones derived from tumors expanded in peripheral blood after treatment with radiotherapy and ipilimumab.

The V and J genes are TRBV5-4 and TRBJ1-4; possibly the D gene is TRBD1, per 6 matching bases. The sequences come from peripheral blood, collected from a patient treated with radiotherapy plus ipilimumab. The clonotype was recovered from a human donor with non-small cell lung cancer whose response to radiotherapy plus ipilimumab could not be evaluated. Some clones in this sample may be carry-over from other donors' samples. For the CDR3, the sequence is CASSPAVRGEKLFF. The DNA is as follows: TGTGCCAGCAGCCCCGCCGTCAGGGGAGAAAAACTGTTTTTT.